This T cell receptor (beta chain) was sequenced in a study of cytomegalovirus exposure and HLA in healthy donors. Study observations and caveats: Reports showed the classifier diagnosing cytomegalovirus status with high specificity and sensitivity. Associated with cytomegalovirus, according to the listing, were fewer than 200 TCR beta chains.

Vbeta (60) and Jbeta (13) primers were used in the PCR. The protocol was immunoSEQ multiplex PCR, while the TCRdb copy is restricted to in-frame clones and leaves out a portion. This table holds approximately 160,000 clones, approximately 77% found once. On this clone itself: What it recognizes is unknown.

Specimen: PBMCs. The TCR comes from a male donor in good health and CMV-seropositive.

In DNA, the CDR3 is TGCGCCAGCAGCCAAGAGCGGGGGGGCGAAGAGACCCAGTACTTC. Translated: CASSQERGGEETQYF. The chain combines TRBV4-3 with TRBJ2-5; 9 bases line up with TRBD2. In germline, CDR1 is LGHNA, CDR2 YSLEER. The CDR3 extends over 15 amino acids. With V trimmed by 0 bases and J by 3 bases, 2 bases remained unmatched.